The 25 T cell receptor beta chains presented below share a single source sample, sequenced in a study of high-grade serous ovarian cancer treatment subgroups. Tumor samples were obtained before definitive surgery or chemotherapy. Sequencing used immunoSEQ multiplex PCR; TCRdb keeps in-frame clones, though not all of them. The data show over 9,000 clones, 80% to 85% seen once. The sample comprised tumor tissue. The source is a human donor with high-grade serous ovarian cancer.

This clone is medium-sized (0.01 to 0.1%). This rearrangement joins TRBV9 to TRBJ2-2; no firm D call. V shed 0 bases and J shed 1 base, with 4 bases lying between them. Per germline, CDR1 SGDLS and CDR2 YYNGEE. This CDR3 region has 14 residues. DNA of the CDR3: TGTGCCAGCAGCGTAGATCGGAACACCGGGGAGCTGTTTTTT. Translating gives CASSVDRNTGELFF.

The chain combines TRBV5-1 with TRBJ2-2; the D gene is possibly TRBD2 (6 bases). Germline CDR1 is SGHRS and CDR2 is YFSETQ. V shed 0 bases and J shed 7 bases, with 16 bases lying between them. The CDR3 has 16 residues. In DNA, the CDR3 is TGCGCCAGCAGCTTGGTCGGAGGGAGGTCGCGCGGGGAGCTGTTTTTT. Amino acids: CASSLVGGRSRGELFF.

J is TRBJ2-2 and V is TRBV6-5, with TRBD1 identical over 9 bases. The CDR3 length is 15 residues. Per the germline V gene, CDR1 is MNHEY and CDR2 is SVGAGI. J was trimmed by 5 bases and V by 6 bases; bases with no gene match: 7. Written as DNA, the CDR3 is TGTGCCAGCAGGGGGACAGGGAAGGTTACCGGGGAGCTGTTTTTT. This translates into CASRGTGKVTGELFF.

The CDR3 bases are TGCGCCAGCAGCTTCCCGGAGACAGATACGCAGTATTTT. Translation: CASSFPETDTQYF. The chain recombines TRBV5-1 with TRBJ2-3, with D unclear. Trimming shortened V by 2 bases and J by 3 bases, and 7 bases separated the two germline ends. CDR1 is SGHRS, CDR2 YFSETQ, per germline. The CDR3 sequence is 13 residues long. The whole variable domain, filled in from reference TRBV5-1 and TRBJ2-3, reads KAGVTQTPRYLIKTRGQQVTLSCSPISGHRSVSWYQQTPGQGLQFLFEYFSETQRNKGNFPGRFSGRQFSNSRSEMNVSTLELGDSALYLCASSFPETDTQYFGPGTRLTVL.

The rearrangement links TRBV12-5 to TRBJ2-1, with 13 bases lining up with TRBD2. CDR1 is LGHNT, CDR2 FRNRAP, per germline. The CDR3 is 18 residues long. J lost 6 bases, V lost 0 bases, and 8 bases had no gene match. The CDR3 DNA sequence: TGTGCTAGTGGTTTGGTACATCGGACTAGCGGGAGTGGCAATGAGCAGTTCTTC. This sequence encodes CASGLVHRTSGSGNEQFF.

The genes are TRBV5-5 and TRBJ1-1; 11 bases align to TRBD1. The CDR3 is 14 amino acids. V was pared by 4 bases and J by 5 bases, with 4 bases of the junction left unmatched. Germline CDR1 reads SGHKS; CDR2 reads YYEKEE (reference sequence). The CDR3 loop reads CASSPGTGGTEAFF. As DNA, the CDR3 is TGTGCCAGCAGCCCAGGGACAGGGGGGACTGAAGCTTTCTTT.

This clone was counted between two and nine times. J is TRBJ2-2 and V is TRBV30; tentative D call: TRBD1 (5 bases). Trimming took off 0 bases at V and 7 bases at J, with 12 bases between the two ends. The germline CDR1 and CDR2 sequences are GTSNPN and SVGIG (reference sequence). CDR3 size: 14 residues. CDR3 DNA: TGTGCCTGGAGTGTATCGTCAGACAGCGGGGAGCTGTTTTTT. It yields the protein CAWSVSSDSGELFF. Supplemented by reference TRBV30 and TRBJ2-2, the full variable domain reads SQTIHQWPATLVQPVGSPLSLECTVEGTSNPNLYWYRQAAGRGLQLLFYSVGIGQISSEVPQNLSASRPQDRQFILSSKKLLLSDSGFYLCAWSVSSDSGELFFGEGSRLTVL.

V is TRBV25-1 and J is TRBJ2-7; a possible D gene is TRBD2 (6 bases). Germline values: CDR1 MGHDK, CDR2 SYGVNS. V lost 3 bases and J 6 bases, leaving 12 bases between the germline ends. CDR3 size: 13 residues. The CDR3 region has the DNA TGTGCCAGCAGTGAGCACTTCGGGAGCGAGCAGTACTTC. As protein: CASSEHFGSEQYF.

The chain combines TRBV5-5 with TRBJ1-2; 8 bases match TRBD1. There are 14 residues in the CDR3. With V trimmed by 5 bases and J by 3 bases, 6 bases remained unmatched. Germline CDR1 SGHKS, CDR2 YYEKEE (reference sequence). CDR3 nucleotides: TGTGCCAGCAGGTTACAGGGGGTTGACTATGGCTACACCTTC. Encoded protein: CASRLQGVDYGYTF.

The chain is built from TRBV5-1 and TRBJ2-5; the D is unclear. Trimming took 2 bases from V and 1 from J, leaving 9 bases between them. The CDR3 has 14 residues. Per germline, CDR1 SGHRS and CDR2 YFSETQ. CDR3 in amino acids: CASSFNRIQETQYF. The CDR3, as DNA: TGCGCCAGCAGCTTTAACAGAATCCAAGAGACCCAGTACTTC.

This clone appeared a single time. The CDR3 DNA follows: TGCAGCGTTGAGGGGCCTAGCGGGGAGCACGAGCAGTACTTC. This translates into CSVEGPSGEHEQYF. This rearrangement joins TRBV29-1 to TRBJ2-5; TRBD2 matches 9 bases. The J call could be wrong; TRBJ2-7 is a better fit for the DNA end. Germline-derived CDR1 and CDR2 are SQVTM and ANQGSEA. This CDR3 is 14 amino acids long.

The rearrangement links TRBV30 to TRBJ2-1; either TRBD1 or TRBD2 may fit D (5 bases each). Trimming cost V 1 base and J 8 bases, with 9 bases left between them. This CDR3 is 12 amino acids long. From germline, CDR1 is GTSNPN and CDR2 SVGIG (reference sequence). The CDR3 bases are TGTGCCTGGAGTGGTGGGACCTATGAGCAGTTCTTC. This translates into CAWSGGTYEQFF.

This rearrangement joins TRBV9 to TRBJ1-2, with D perhaps matching TRBD1 (5 bases). This CDR3 region has 14 residues. Germline-derived CDR1 and CDR2 are SGDLS and YYNGEE. The V gene lost 0 bases and the J gene lost 3 bases, with 9 bases spanning the gap. CDR3 protein: CASSVEGAHYGYTF. CDR3 bases: TGTGCCAGCAGCGTAGAAGGGGCGCACTATGGCTACACCTTC.

The chain is built from TRBV18 and TRBJ1-2; TRBD1 matches 8 bases. Germline trimming cut 1 base from V and 0 bases from J; bases unmatched to any gene: 7. CDR1 and CDR2 (germline): KGHSH, LQKENI. This CDR3 has 17 amino acids. The CDR3 spells CASSPRRRTGTNYGYTF. The CDR3 DNA reads as TGTGCCAGCTCACCACGGAGACGGACAGGGACTAACTATGGCTACACCTTC. Combining the CDR3 with reference TRBV18 and TRBJ1-2 gives the whole variable domain NAGVMQNPRHLVRRRGQEARLRCSPMKGHSHVYWYRQLPEEGLKFMVYLQKENIIDESGMPKERFSAEFPKEGPSILRIQQVVRGDSAAYFCASSPRRRTGTNYGYTFGSGTRLTVV.

The chain has TRBV5-4 and TRBJ2-1; no reliable D call. The CDR3 spans 11 residues. V lost 2 bases and J lost 6, with 3 bases in between. The germline gives CDR1 SGHNT, CDR2 YYREEE (reference sequence). The CDR3 bases are TGTGCCAGCAGCTTAACCAATGAGCAGTTCTTC. Translating it yields CASSLTNEQFF.

This rearrangement joins TRBV12-2 to TRBJ2-5; TRBD2 is taken as the D call from the table, unchecked against the DNA. TRBV12-2 is a pseudogene segment. The CDR3 is made up of 13 amino acids. CDR3 protein: CAGPGTREETQYF. The DNA for the CDR3 is TGTGCGGGCCCCGGGACTAGGGAAGAGACCCAGTACTTC.

The gene calls are TRBV27 and TRBJ1-1; D call uncertain. CDR1 is MNHEY and CDR2 is SMNVEV in the germline V gene (reference sequence). V lost 5 bases, J lost 1 base, and 2 bases lay in between. The CDR3 runs to 11 residues. The CDR3 bases are TGTGCCAGCAGTACGAACACTGAAGCTTTCTTT. This translates into CASSTNTEAFF.

V and J are TRBV5-1 and TRBJ2-1; D is unclear. The germline CDR1 and CDR2 sequences are SGHRS and YFSETQ. The CDR3 runs 13 residues. Trimming removed 7 bases at V and 0 bases at J, with 8 bases between. The CDR3 loop is CASAAPSYNEQFF. Here the CDR3 DNA reads TGCGCCAGCGCGGCCCCCTCCTACAATGAGCAGTTCTTC.

The rearrangement links TRBV5-4 to TRBJ2-1; D is perhaps TRBD1 (6 bases). Per germline, CDR1 SGHNT and CDR2 YYREEE (reference sequence). Trimming left V 2 bases short and J 8 bases short, with 14 bases between. The CDR3 consists of 14 residues. The CDR3 DNA is TGTGCCAGCAGCTTTTCACAGGGAAGCCATGAGCAGTTCTTC. It translates to CASSFSQGSHEQFF.

The rearrangement links TRBV7-8 to TRBJ2-1; the D is unclear. Between the trimmed V and J ends, which lost 5 bases and 7 bases, there was a span of 9 bases. CDR3 length equals 12 residues. The germline CDR1 and CDR2 sequences are SGHVS and FQNEAQ. The chain's CDR3 is CASSDRTNEQFF. The CDR3 DNA follows: TGTGCCAGCAGCGACCGAACGAATGAGCAGTTCTTC. Filled out from reference TRBV7-8 and TRBJ2-1, the complete variable domain reads GAGVSQSPRYKVAKRGQDVALRCDPISGHVSLFWYQQALGQGPEFLTYFQNEAQLDKSGLPSDRFFAERPEGSVSTLKIQRTQQEDSAVYLCASSDRTNEQFFGPGTRLTVL.

V is TRBV5-4 and J is TRBJ1-2, with 8 bases identical to TRBD1. Germline-derived CDR1 and CDR2 are SGHNT and YYREEE (reference sequence). The CDR3 totals 14 residues. The junction had 9 bases not matched to a gene; V was cut back by 1 base and J by 10 bases. The CDR3 DNA is TGTGCCAGCAGCTTGACTCGAGGACAGGGAGTCTACACCTTC. Translated: CASSLTRGQGVYTF. Combining the CDR3 with reference TRBV5-4 and TRBJ1-2 gives the whole variable domain ETGVTQSPTHLIKTRGQQVTLRCSSQSGHNTVSWYQQALGQGPQFIFQYYREEENGRGNFPPRFSGLQFPNYSSELNVNALELDDSALYLCASSLTRGQGVYTFGSGTRLTVV.

The CDR3, as DNA: TGTGCCAGCAGCGTTATATATAGCTCCTACAATGAGCAGTTCTTC. Protein product: CASSVIYSSYNEQFF. This rearrangement joins TRBV5-6 to TRBJ2-1, with no clear D. Trimming stripped 4 bases from V and 0 bases from J, with 11 bases between. CDR3 length: 15 residues. Per the germline V gene, CDR1 is SGHDT and CDR2 is YYEEEE.

The chain couples TRBV5-4 to TRBJ2-7; D is ambiguous. The V gene's germline CDR1 is SGHNT and CDR2 YYREEE (reference sequence). Trimming shortened V by 2 bases and J by 3 bases, and 15 bases separated the two germline ends. The CDR3 covers 15 residues. The CDR3 loop reads CASSFWQAAFYEQYF. The DNA for the CDR3 is TGTGCCAGCAGCTTTTGGCAGGCCGCTTTCTACGAGCAGTACTTC.

J is TRBJ2-1 and V is TRBV30; 13 nucleotides agree with TRBD2. This CDR3 is 18 amino acids long. Per germline, CDR1 GTSNPN and CDR2 SVGIG (reference sequence). Trimming at V came to 4 bases and at J to 2 bases, leaving 11 bases not matched to a gene. The CDR3 DNA is TGTGCCTGGAAACTCGGGACTAGCGGGACCACGCCCTACAATGAGCAGTTCTTC. It translates to CAWKLGTSGTTPYNEQFF.

V is TRBV28 and J is TRBJ2-7; 8 nucleotides match TRBD1. Germline values: CDR1 MDHEN, CDR2 SYDVKM. V was clipped by 7 bases and J by 2 bases; unmatched bases: 13. The CDR3 spans 16 residues. The CDR3 DNA reads TGTGCCAGCACCAAAAGGGCAGGGGGCAGCGCCTACGAGCAGTACTTC. Protein: CASTKRAGGSAYEQYF.